A selection of T cell receptor beta chains follows, all from one sample in a study of patients and donors after allogeneic stem cell transplantation. TCRdb reprocessed the RT-PCR reads with MiXCR, giving one entry per CDR3 protein. The sample lists some 87,000 distinct CDR3 sequences, roughly 48% occurring once. Sequencing used blood, either unsorted or a sorted T cell fraction (not recorded which). These receptors were obtained from a human donor who was either an allogeneic HSCT recipient or a stem cell or donor lymphocyte infusion donor (not recorded which). It is not recorded whose cells these are; they may come from a transplant donor. The CDR3 runs from the conserved cysteine through the conserved F or W. The order of the fields is D gene, V gene, J gene, clone size, CDR3 DNA, CDR3 protein. The D gene is left open where the match is weak. The size field is filled for only some rows; it gives once, few, many or a size class.

NA,TRBV28,TRBJ1-2,NA,TGTGCCAGCAGTTTCCCGTTGACACCACGAGGCTACACCTTC,CASSFPLTPRGYTF
TRBD1,TRBV9,TRBJ1-1,NA,TGTGCCAGCAGCGGGGACAGGGGCACTGAAGCTTTCTTT,CASSGDRGTEAFF
NA,TRBV12-3/TRBV12-4,TRBJ1-5,NA,TGTGCCAGCAGTTTAGTGGGGACGTCCCAGCATTTT,CASSLVGTSQHF
NA,TRBV5-1,TRBJ2-2,NA,TGCGCCAGCAGCAGGGTCACGAACACCGGGGAGCTGTTTTTT,CASSRVTNTGELFF
NA,TRBV6-6,TRBJ1-1,few,TGTGCCAGCAGTCCTCCGGAGGGCGCGACTGAAGCTTTCTTT,CASSPPEGATEAFF
NA,TRBV29-1,TRBJ1-6,NA,TGCAGCGTTTCCAATTCCAGGTTCGGTTCGAGGAGTTCACCCCTCCACTTT,CSVSNSRFGSRSSPLHF
TRBD1,TRBV27,TRBJ1-1,few,TGTGCCAGCAGCTCCTTGGGACAGGGCATATTGAAGACTTTCTTT,CASSSLGQGILKTFF
NA,TRBV7-2,TRBJ1-2,few,TGTGCCAGCAGCTTAGCTTCGGTACAGGGTTATGGCTACACCTTC,CASSLASVQGYGYTF
TRBD1,TRBV29-1,TRBJ1-2,NA,TGCAGCGTAGGGGACAGACTGGAGGACTATGGCTACACCTTC,CSVGDRLEDYGYTF
TRBD1,TRBV12-3/TRBV12-4,TRBJ1-5,NA,TGTGCCAGCAGGGACGGGACAGGGGGTGCTCCCGGCAATCAGCCCCAGCATTTT,CASRDGTGGAPGNQPQHF
NA,TRBV24-1,TRBJ2-2,NA,TGTGCCACCAGTGACTATGCTCCCCCAGGGAACACCGGGGAGCTGTTTTTT,CATSDYAPPGNTGELFF
NA,TRBV7-2,TRBJ1-1,few,TGTGCCAGCAGTCCCAGGGTTTTTAACACTGAAGCTTTCTTT,CASSPRVFNTEAFF
NA,TRBV7-8,TRBJ1-4,NA,TGTGCCAGCACCCCCGGTCCTGCAACTAATGAAAAACTGTTTTTT,CASTPGPATNEKLFF
TRBD2,TRBV5-5,TRBJ2-1,NA,TGTGCCAGCAGCTTGGGTAGCGGGGTTTACAATGAGCAGTTCTTC,CASSLGSGVYNEQFF
NA,TRBV20-1,TRBJ1-5,NA,TGCAGTGCTCAGCAAGGCACAAGCAATCAGCCCCAGCATTTT,CSAQQGTSNQPQHF
TRBD1,TRBV5-1,TRBJ1-2,NA,TGCGCCAGCAGCTTAAAGCCCCTGACAGGGGGCGATGGCTACACCTTC,CASSLKPLTGGDGYTF
NA,TRBV4-3,TRBJ1-4,NA,TGCGCCAGCAGCCAACAATACAGCCGGGAGAATTTGGAAAAACTGTTTTTT,CASSQQYSRENLEKLFF